A single sample gave rise to the 30 T cell receptor beta chains below, sequenced in a study of CD8+CD57+ T cells in acquired aplastic anemia. The TCR beta profiling, which covered VDJ combination and CDR3 sequence, was carried out using genomic DNA as the template. One entry per CDR3 protein results from TCRdb running MiXCR on the reads. Of around 170,000 distinct CDR3 sequences in the sample, 55% to 80% were seen once. The sample was sorted CD4+, CD8+, or CD8+CD57+ T cells (not recorded which) from PBMCs. The receptors stem from a human donor in good health.

This chain connects TRBV6-5 to TRBJ1-2; the D gene is possibly TRBD1 (5 bases). The CDR3 has 12 residues. Trimming took 2 bases from V and 8 from J, leaving 9 bases between them. From germline, CDR1 is MNHEY and CDR2 SVGAGI. The DNA of the CDR3 is TGTGCCAGCAGTTACCAGCAGGGAGGCTACACCTTC. Translation: CASSYQQGGYTF.

About this clonotype itself: At one of its ends the junction is not consistent with the germline gene, which may arise from a read error. The CDR3 reads CVSSQIQGPYSGNTIYF. The CDR3 nucleotides read TGTGTCAGCAGCCAAATACAGGGGCCATACTCTGGAAACACCATATATTTT. J is TRBJ1-3 and V is TRBV14; TRBD1 aligns across 7 bases. The CDR3 runs 17 residues. Germline CDR1 is SGHDN and CDR2 is FVKESK. Complete variable domain (other parts from reference TRBV14 and TRBJ1-3): EAGVTQFPSHSVIEKGQTVTLRCDPISGHDNLYWYRRVMGKEIKFLLHFVKESKQDESGMPNNRFLAERTGGTYSTLKVQPAELEDSGVYFCVSSQIQGPYSGNTIYFGEGSWLTVV.

This clonotype has a count of ten or more. The chain employs TRBV5-6 and TRBJ1-3; 7 bases are a match to TRBD1. Germline CDR1 and CDR2: SGHDT and YYEEEE. This CDR3 has 16 amino acids. With 1 base clipped from V and 0 bases from J, the junction kept 4 bases outside the gene matches. The CDR3 region has the DNA TGTGCCAGCAGCTTGTTGGGACAGACCTCTGGAAACACCATATATTTT. The encoded protein is CASSLLGQTSGNTIYF.

The genes are TRBV28 and TRBJ2-7; D is perhaps TRBD2 (5 bases). In germline, CDR1 is MDHEN, CDR2 SYDVKM. CDR3 size: 11 residues. The germline V and J ends were trimmed by 8 bases and 6 bases, with 11 bases remaining between them. The CDR3 spells CASRGFSEQYF. The CDR3 nucleotides are TGTGCCAGCCGCGGGTTCTCCGAGCAGTACTTC.

The gene calls are TRBV7-2 and TRBJ1-5, with no clear D. V was cut by 1 base and J by 5 bases, with 12 bases left in between. The CDR3 has 15 residues. Germline values: CDR1 SGHTA, CDR2 FQGNSA. CDR3 protein: CASSLVHGTDQPQHF. CDR3 DNA sequence: TGTGCCAGCAGCTTAGTTCACGGAACCGATCAGCCCCAGCATTTT.

This clonotype was detected ten times or more. The chain couples TRBV7-6 to TRBJ1-1; D remains ambiguous. The CDR3 has 13 residues. Trimming cost V 1 base and J 7 bases, with 10 bases left between them. The germline CDR1 and CDR2 sequences are SGHVS and FNYEAQ. CDR3 coding DNA: TGTGCCAGCAGCTTAGGTTCGGGGATTGAAGCTTTCTTT. Translation: CASSLGSGIEAFF.

Worth noting for this clonotype: A single base separates this from a much larger clone, so it may be a read error. The chain has TRBV4-1 and TRBJ1-2, with D possibly matching TRBD1 (6 bases). Trimming took off 3 bases at V and 10 bases at J, with 18 bases between the two ends. There are 14 residues in the CDR3. Germline V lookup: CDR1 MGHRA, CDR2 YSYEKL. The CDR3 sequence: CASSHPAGAGDYTF. CDR3 sequence (DNA): TGCGCCAGCAGCCACCCCGCAGGGGCGGGTGACTACACCTTC.

The gene calls are TRBV19 and TRBJ2-7; 11 nucleotides agree with TRBD1. Per germline, CDR1 LNHDA and CDR2 SQIVND (reference sequence). Losses at the gene ends were 5 bases for V and 6 bases for J; bases not matched to a gene: 9. The CDR3 is 15 amino acids. The CDR3 region is CASSSRTGGWFEQYF. CDR3 sequence (DNA): TGTGCCAGTAGTTCCCGGACAGGGGGCTGGTTCGAGCAGTACTTC.

The chain has TRBV12-3 or TRBV12-4 and TRBJ1-1, with no clear D. The CDR3 is 14 amino acids. The V and J ends lost 3 bases and 0 bases respectively, with 8 bases between them. The CDR3: CASSLTLMNTEAFF. DNA of the CDR3: TGTGCCAGCAGTTTGACACTGATGAACACTGAAGCTTTCTTT.

The chain employs TRBV11-2 and TRBJ1-1; D unclear. Trimming removed 5 bases from V and 4 bases from J, with 8 bases in between. CDR1 and CDR2 from the germline V gene are SGHAT and FQNNGV. The length of the CDR3 is 12 residues. The CDR3 DNA is TGTGCCAGCAGCCCGTTGGGCACTGAAGCTTTCTTT. Translated, it gives CASSPLGTEAFF. The entire variable domain, with the rest obtained from reference TRBV11-2 and TRBJ1-1, is as follows: EAGVAQSPRYKIIEKRQSVAFWCNPISGHATLYWYQQILGQGPKLLIQFQNNGVVDDSQLPKDRFSAERLKGVDSTLKIQPAKLEDSAVYLCASSPLGTEAFFGQGTRLTVV.

The chain carries TRBV24-1 and TRBJ2-2; tentative D call: TRBD1 (6 bases). Germline CDR1 and CDR2: KGHDR and SFDVKD. V lost 10 bases, J lost 0 bases, and 8 bases lay in between. The CDR3 is 13 residues long. The CDR3 DNA reads TGTGCCACAGCAGGGGCGAACACCGGGGAGCTGTTTTTT. Protein sequence: CATAGANTGELFF.

The genes are TRBV7-9 and TRBJ2-5; the match to TRBD2 covers 7 bases. The DNA end is a closer match to TRBJ2-1, so the J assignment may be wrong. CDR3 size: 13 residues. The V gene's germline CDR1 is SEHNR and CDR2 FQNEAQ (reference sequence). The CDR3 loop reads CASSSSGRVEQFF. The DNA for the CDR3 is TGTGCCAGCAGCTCCTCGGGGAGGGTTGAGCAGTTCTTC.

The chain carries TRBV5-1 and TRBJ2-5, with D perhaps matching TRBD1 (5 bases). Trimming stripped 0 bases from V and 5 bases from J, with 14 bases between. The CDR3 has 15 residues. Germline CDR1 and CDR2: SGHRS and YFSETQ. As DNA, the CDR3 is TGCGCCAGCAGCTTGGCCGGCTACCCAGGGGAGACCCAGTACTTC. Protein product: CASSLAGYPGETQYF.

This chain uses TRBV6-1 with TRBJ1-2; D is perhaps TRBD1 (5 bases). The length of the CDR3 is 14 residues. V was trimmed by 6 bases and J by 6 bases, leaving 17 bases between them. The germline CDR1 and CDR2 sequences are MNHNS and SASEGT. CDR3: CASRTPAGSDGYTF. CDR3 coding DNA: TGTGCCAGCAGGACCCCGGCAGGGAGTGATGGCTACACCTTC.

This sequence joins TRBV10-3 and TRBJ2-7; weak D call: TRBD1 (7 bases). Germline V CDR1 and CDR2: ENHRY, SYGVKD. The CDR3 runs to 13 residues. Deletions cut 4 bases from V and 3 bases from J, with 10 bases between. The CDR3 loop is CAISVQGGYEQYF. In DNA, the CDR3 is TGTGCCATCAGTGTCCAGGGGGGCTACGAGCAGTACTTC.

The rearrangement joins TRBV15 to TRBJ2-4; D unclear. Germline CDR1 LNHNV, CDR2 YYDKDF (reference sequence). Trimming shortened V by 0 bases and J by 11 bases, and 8 bases separated the two germline ends. The CDR3 extends over 12 amino acids. The CDR3 DNA sequence: TGTGCCACCAGCAGAGATGTGGGGTTTCAGTACTTC. It translates to CATSRDVGFQYF. The variable domain in full, completed from reference TRBV15 and TRBJ2-4, reads DAMVIQNPRYQVTQFGKPVTLSCSQTLNHNVMYWYQQKSSQAPKLLFHYYDKDFNNEADTPDNFQSRRPNTSFCFLDIRSPGLGDTAMYLCATSRDVGFQYFGAGTRLSVL.

The genes are TRBV6-4 and TRBJ1-1; TRBD1 matches at 10 bases. The CDR3 covers 14 residues. V gave up 5 bases and J gave up 6 bases; unmatched junction bases: 6. Per germline, CDR1 MRHNA and CDR2 SNTAGT. CDR3 in DNA: TGTGCCAGCAGTCTGACAGGGGGCACTTCTGAAGCTTTCTTT. Translating it yields CASSLTGGTSEAFF.

The chain couples TRBV10-3 to TRBJ1-6, with D possibly being TRBD1 (6 bases). CDR1 ENHRY and CDR2 SYGVKD come from the germline V gene. V gave up 0 bases and J gave up 8 bases, with 11 bases separating them. This CDR3 is built from 15 residues. The CDR3 DNA reads as TGTGCCATCAGTGAGTCGGGGGGGCAGGATTCACCCCTCCACTTT. Translation: CAISESGGQDSPLHF.

J is TRBJ1-2 and V is TRBV2, with D unclear. Trimming took off 3 bases at V and 8 bases at J, with 13 bases between the two ends. Germline values: CDR1 SNHLY, CDR2 FYNNEI. There are 13 residues in the CDR3. DNA of the CDR3: TGTGCCAGCAGTGATACGGGCTTGGTGGGCTACACCTTC. It yields the protein CASSDTGLVGYTF.

The chain recombines TRBV20-1 with TRBJ2-7; no reliable D call. The CDR3 contains 12 residues. V lost 3 bases to trimming and J lost 5 bases, with 11 bases between them. Looked up from germline, CDR1 is DFQATT and CDR2 is SNEGSKA (reference sequence). CDR3 amino acids: CSASAMVNEQYF. The CDR3 DNA sequence: TGCAGTGCTAGTGCTATGGTGAACGAGCAGTACTTC.

V and J are TRBV28 and TRBJ2-7; TRBD1 aligns across 9 bases. The length of the CDR3 is 14 residues. V lost 5 bases and J lost 3; bases outside the gene matches: 5. Germline V lookup: CDR1 MDHEN, CDR2 SYDVKM. Here the CDR3 reads CASSRDRVVYEQYF. The CDR3 DNA follows: TGTGCCAGCAGTAGGGACAGGGTGGTCTACGAGCAGTACTTC.

This rearrangement joins TRBV10-3 to TRBJ2-1, with D unresolved. Germline V gene data show CDR1 as ENHRY and CDR2 as SYGVKD. V gave up 2 bases and J gave up 6 bases, with 11 bases separating them. This CDR3 contains 14 residues. This CDR3 is CAISEKDGPNEQFF. In nucleotides, the CDR3 is TGTGCCATCAGTGAGAAGGACGGTCCCAATGAGCAGTTCTTC.

Turning to this clonotype: The junction and the germline gene differ at one end; a read error may be behind it. The J gene is TRBJ2-3, the V gene TRBV5-1; 7 bases line up with TRBD2. CDR1 is SGHRS and CDR2 is YFSETQ in the germline V gene. The CDR3 contains 15 residues. CDR3 sequence reads: CASSGETGGTDTQYF. The DNA of the CDR3 is TGTGCCAGCAGCGGGGAGACTGGCGGGACAGATACGCAGTATTTT.

This CDR3 reads CASRRLGDYGYTF. CDR3 in DNA: TGTGCCAGTCGCAGGCTTGGGGACTATGGCTACACCTTC. This chain uses TRBV19 with TRBJ1-2; the D is unclear. The CDR3 has 13 amino acids. CDR1 LNHDA and CDR2 SQIVND come from the germline V gene (reference sequence). V lost 8 bases, J lost 3 bases, and 13 bases lay in between.

At least ten counts were recorded for this clonotype. V gene TRBV20-1 combines with J gene TRBJ2-5; D remains ambiguous. This CDR3 contains 12 residues. V dropped 3 bases and J dropped 3 bases, with 8 bases sitting between them. Germline-derived CDR1 and CDR2 are DFQATT and SNEGSKA (reference sequence). In DNA, the CDR3 is TGCAGTGCTAGTTTGAGGAAAGAGACCCAGTACTTC. As protein: CSASLRKETQYF.

The V call is TRBV7-9, the J call TRBJ1-2; the D gene is possibly TRBD1 (6 bases). Germline-derived CDR1 and CDR2 are SEHNR and FQNEAQ (reference sequence). V was trimmed by 3 bases and J by 7 bases, leaving 15 bases between them. This CDR3 region has 14 residues. CDR3 sequence (DNA): TGTGCCAGCAGCTTGAAAGGGGGTGAGGTTGGCTACACCTTC. Translating gives CASSLKGGEVGYTF.

This chain links TRBV10-3 with TRBJ1-4, with 9 bases fitting TRBD1. CDR3 length: 15 amino acids. With V trimmed by 1 base and J by 8 bases, 5 bases remained unmatched. Germline-derived CDR1 and CDR2 are ENHRY and SYGVKD. CDR3 bases: TGTGCCATCAGTGAGTTGACAGGGGGGCAGGAAAAACTGTTTTTT. This codes for CAISELTGGQEKLFF.

The rearrangement links TRBV7-3 to TRBJ2-2; no definite D call. Looked up from germline, CDR1 is SGHTA and CDR2 is FQGTGA. Trimming shortened V by 0 bases and J by 3 bases, and 8 bases separated the two germline ends. This CDR3 is built from 15 residues. In nucleotides, the CDR3 is TGTGCCAGCAGCTTAACGACACATCACACCGGGGAGCTGTTTTTT. Translation: CASSLTTHHTGELFF.

Worth noting for this clonotype: Germline is not matched at one junction end, which may reflect a read error. J is TRBJ2-5 and V is TRBV7-6; 8 bases line up with TRBD1. The CDR3 length is 15 residues. Looked up from germline, CDR1 is SGHVS and CDR2 is FNYEAQ. The CDR3 DNA follows: TGTGCCAGCAGCTCAGAACGGACAGGGAAGGGGACCCTGTACTTC. The encoded protein is CASSSERTGKGTLYF.

This clonotype showed up many times. The CDR3 bases are TGTGCCAGCAGCTCGCGACAAGGATTCCAAGAGACCCAGTACTTC. Residues: CASSSRQGFQETQYF. The rearrangement links TRBV7-6 to TRBJ2-5; D not certain. The V and J ends lost 4 bases and 1 base respectively, with 13 bases between them. Per germline, CDR1 SGHVS and CDR2 FNYEAQ. The CDR3 spans 15 residues.